What follows are 14 T cell receptor beta chains derived from one specimen sequenced in a study of blood T cell repertoires in COVID-19. Using immunoSEQ multiplex PCR, the repertoire was profiled, and TCRdb retains in-frame clones only, with some absent. The sample has approximately 240,000 clones; around 85% are singletons. Specimen: peripheral blood. The receptors originated from a woman aged 40 to 49 with active or convalescent COVID-19.

The chain combines TRBV2 with TRBJ2-2, with 7 bases identical to TRBD1. Trimming took 7 bases from V and 7 from J; bases not matched to a gene: 9. The CDR3 is 14 residues long. Germline CDR1 and CDR2: SNHLY and FYNNEI. The CDR3 reads CASNWPGGSGELFF. CDR3 nucleotides: TGTGCCAGCAACTGGCCAGGGGGTAGCGGGGAGCTGTTTTTT. The whole variable domain, filled in from reference TRBV2 and TRBJ2-2, reads EPEVTQTPSHQVTQMGQEVILRCVPISNHLYFYWYRQILGQKVEFLVSFYNNEISEKSEIFDDQFSVERPDGSNFTLKIRSTKLEDSAMYFCASNWPGGSGELFFGEGSRLTVL.

The J gene is TRBJ1-5, the V gene TRBV30, with 8 positions matching TRBD1. V lost 5 bases and J lost 5; bases outside the gene matches: 5. The germline gives CDR1 GTSNPN, CDR2 SVGIG (reference sequence). The CDR3 extends over 13 amino acids. The CDR3 bases are TGTGCCTGGGGACAGGGCATTGATCAGCCCCAGCATTTT. It encodes CAWGQGIDQPQHF.

The chain has TRBV7-8 and TRBJ2-5, with 7 bases fitting TRBD1. This CDR3 has 14 amino acids. The germline V gene has CDR1 SGHVS and CDR2 FQNEAQ. The V gene end was trimmed by 0 bases and the J gene end by 5 bases; junction bases not matched to a gene: 3. CDR3 sequence reads: CASSLALQGETQYF. CDR3 in DNA: TGTGCCAGCAGCTTAGCGCTACAGGGGGAGACCCAGTACTTC. The complete variable domain, with remaining parts taken from reference TRBV7-8 and TRBJ2-5, reads GAGVSQSPRYKVAKRGQDVALRCDPISGHVSLFWYQQALGQGPEFLTYFQNEAQLDKSGLPSDRFFAERPEGSVSTLKIQRTQQEDSAVYLCASSLALQGETQYFGPGTRLLVL.

J is TRBJ1-1 and V is TRBV5-1; 11 bases are shared with TRBD1. The V gene end was trimmed by 4 bases and the J gene end by 3 bases; junction bases not matched to a gene: 8. Germline-derived CDR1 and CDR2 are SGHRS and YFSETQ. The CDR3 has 16 residues. CDR3 nucleotide sequence: TGCGCCAGCAGCAGAGGACAGGGGGCTTTCGACACTGAAGCTTTCTTT. This codes for CASSRGQGAFDTEAFF.

This chain connects TRBV2 to TRBJ1-5; no clear D. The CDR3 totals 16 residues. V lost 6 bases to trimming and J lost 0 bases, with 15 bases between them. CDR1 and CDR2 (germline): SNHLY, FYNNEI. As DNA, the CDR3 is TGTGCCAGCAGGTTACAGCTTACTCCTAGCAATCAGCCCCAGCATTTT. Its translation: CASRLQLTPSNQPQHF.

The chain is built from TRBV9 and TRBJ2-2; the D is unclear. The CDR3 length is 15 residues. V lost 0 bases, J lost 2 bases, and 8 bases lay in between. Germline CDR1 and CDR2: SGDLS and YYNGEE. The CDR3 sequence: CASSVGTVNTGELFF. The CDR3 DNA is TGTGCCAGCAGCGTAGGAACAGTCAACACCGGGGAGCTGTTTTTT.

The sample holds one count of this clone. This sample also contains other DNA sequences that code for the same CDR3. This chain links TRBV30 with TRBJ2-7; TRBD1 matches 8 bases. Per germline, CDR1 GTSNPN and CDR2 SVGIG (reference sequence). The CDR3 runs 13 residues. V gave up 1 base and J gave up 1 base; unmatched junction bases: 0. The CDR3 DNA reads as TGTGCCTGGAGTGGGACAGGGTCCTACGAGCAGTACTTC. It yields the protein CAWSGTGSYEQYF. Together with reference TRBV30 and TRBJ2-7, the CDR3 gives the full variable domain: SQTIHQWPATLVQPVGSPLSLECTVEGTSNPNLYWYRQAAGRGLQLLFYSVGIGQISSEVPQNLSASRPQDRQFILSSKKLLLSDSGFYLCAWSGTGSYEQYFGPGTRLTVT.

The rearrangement links TRBV5-5 to TRBJ2-3; 8 bases are shared with TRBD1. CDR3 length equals 15 residues. Germline V gives CDR1 SGHKS, CDR2 YYEKEE (reference sequence). The J segment lost 2 bases and the V segment lost 3 bases, leaving 5 bases of the junction unmatched. Here the CDR3 DNA reads TGTGCCAGCAGCTACCGACAGGGGCTCACAGATACGCAGTATTTT. It is translated as CASSYRQGLTDTQYF.

The rearrangement joins TRBV19 to TRBJ1-2; D is perhaps TRBD1 (5 bases). This CDR3 spans 14 amino acids. V lost 4 bases and J 6 bases, leaving 15 bases between the germline ends. Germline CDR1 is LNHDA and CDR2 is SQIVND (reference sequence). CDR3 protein: CASSRTLDTHGYTF. Written as DNA, the CDR3 is TGTGCCAGTAGTAGAACCTTGGACACCCATGGCTACACCTTC.

This clone appeared a few times. The rearrangement uses TRBV29-1 and TRBJ1-2; TRBD1 matches 7 bases. The CDR3 has 13 amino acids. Germline trimming cut 7 bases from V and 4 bases from J; bases unmatched to any gene: 9. The germline V gene has CDR1 SQVTM and CDR2 ANQGSEA. The CDR3 protein is CSARDSSLYGYTF. As DNA, the CDR3 is TGCAGCGCCCGGGACAGCAGCCTCTATGGCTACACCTTC.

J is TRBJ2-7 and V is TRBV5-1; 8 nucleotides agree with TRBD2. Trimming cost V 3 bases and J 0 bases; bases outside gene matches: 11. Germline CDR1 and CDR2: SGHRS and YFSETQ. The CDR3 covers 17 residues. CDR3 residues: CASSWSLSGDSSYEQYF. CDR3 DNA sequence: TGCGCCAGCAGCTGGAGTCTTAGCGGGGATAGCTCCTACGAGCAGTACTTC.

The table lists this clone with a few counts. The rearrangement uses TRBV7-3 and TRBJ2-1; 12 bases are a match to TRBD2. Trimming took 8 bases from V and 3 from J; bases not matched to a gene: 14. This CDR3 contains 18 residues. The V gene's germline CDR1 is SGHTA and CDR2 FQGTGA. The CDR3 here is CASQTPTGLAGFYNEQFF. The CDR3 DNA follows: TGTGCCAGCCAAACCCCAACCGGACTAGCGGGGTTCTACAATGAGCAGTTCTTC.

The chain recombines TRBV12-3 or TRBV12-4 with TRBJ2-7; 11 bases map to TRBD2. The CDR3 spans 13 residues. With V trimmed by 8 bases and J by 6 bases, 6 bases remained unmatched. CDR3 sequence (DNA): TGTGCCAGCGACGCTAGCGGGGGGCGCGAGCAGTACTTC. Amino acid sequence: CASDASGGREQYF.

This clone occurred once. The chain employs TRBV12-3 or TRBV12-4 and TRBJ1-1, with TRBD1 matching 8 bases. There are 13 residues in the CDR3. V dropped 5 bases and J dropped 4; count of bases not matched to a gene: 3. The CDR3 nucleotides are TGTGCCAGCAGTAACAGGGGGGGCACTGAAGCTTTCTTT. It translates to CASSNRGGTEAFF.